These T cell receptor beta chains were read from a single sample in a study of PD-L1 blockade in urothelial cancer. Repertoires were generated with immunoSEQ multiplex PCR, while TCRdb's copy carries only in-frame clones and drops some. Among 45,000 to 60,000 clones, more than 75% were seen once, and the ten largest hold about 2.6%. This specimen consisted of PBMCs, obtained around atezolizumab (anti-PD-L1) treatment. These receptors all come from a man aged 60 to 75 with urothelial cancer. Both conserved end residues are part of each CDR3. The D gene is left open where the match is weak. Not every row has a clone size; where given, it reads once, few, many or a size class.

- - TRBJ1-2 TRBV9 CASSGTGDANYGYTF TGTGCCAGCAGCGGAACAGGCGACGCTAACTATGGCTACACCTTC
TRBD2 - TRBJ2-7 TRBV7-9 CASSPGAGRGEQYF TGTGCCAGCAGCCCGGGGGCCGGGAGGGGCGAGCAGTACTTC
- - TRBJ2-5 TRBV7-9 CASSLQGAETQYF TGTGCCAGCAGCTTACAGGGCGCGGAGACCCAGTACTTC
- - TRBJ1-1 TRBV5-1 CASRTQGGTEAFF TGCGCCAGCAGAACCCAGGGAGGCACTGAAGCTTTCTTT
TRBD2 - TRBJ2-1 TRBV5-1 CASSRTSGGANYNEQFF TGCGCCAGCAGCCGGACTAGCGGGGGGGCCAACTACAATGAGCAGTTCTTC
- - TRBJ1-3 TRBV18 CASSGTGGNTIYF TGTGCCAGCTCGGGAACAGGAGGAAACACCATATATTTT
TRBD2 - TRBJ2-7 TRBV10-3 CAIGRTSGRSRDEQYF TGTGCCATCGGGAGGACTAGCGGGAGGTCCCGCGACGAGCAGTACTTC
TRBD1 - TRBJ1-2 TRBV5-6 CASSVDRNYGYTF TGTGCCAGCAGCGTGGACAGGAACTATGGCTACACCTTC
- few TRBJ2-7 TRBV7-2 CASSPLNRVGEQYF TGTGCCAGCAGTCCCCTCAACAGGGTAGGCGAGCAGTACTTC
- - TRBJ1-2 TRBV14 CASSQDRTGYTF TGTGCCAGCAGCCAAGACAGGACAGGCTACACCTTC
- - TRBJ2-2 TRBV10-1 CATQGSTGELFF TGCGCCACTCAGGGGAGCACCGGGGAGCTGTTTTTT
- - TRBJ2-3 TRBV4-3 CASSRSDGDTQYF TGCGCCAGCAGCCGATCCGACGGGGATACGCAGTATTTT
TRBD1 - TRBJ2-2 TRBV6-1 CASTRTGDTGELFF TGTGCCAGCACTAGGACAGGGGACACCGGGGAGCTGTTTTTT
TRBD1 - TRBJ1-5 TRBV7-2 CASSLSGQPNQPQHF TGTGCCAGCAGCCTCTCGGGACAGCCGAATCAGCCCCAGCATTTT
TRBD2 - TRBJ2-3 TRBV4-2 CASSQAPGLAGVTDTQYF TGTGCCAGCAGCCAGGCACCGGGACTAGCGGGAGTCACAGATACGCAGTATTTT
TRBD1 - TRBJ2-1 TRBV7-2 CASSSEDRSNEQFF TGTGCCAGCAGCTCAGAGGACAGGTCCAATGAGCAGTTCTTC
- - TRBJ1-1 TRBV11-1 CASSLGGNTEAFF TGTGCCAGCAGCTTGGGAGGGAACACTGAAGCTTTCTTT
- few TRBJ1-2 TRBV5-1 CASSWDGEGYTF TGCGCCAGCAGCTGGGATGGGGAGGGCTACACCTTC
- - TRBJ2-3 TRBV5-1 CASTLEGGTDTQYF TGCGCCAGCACCCTCGAGGGGGGCACAGATACGCAGTATTTT
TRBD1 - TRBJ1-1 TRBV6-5 CASMRTGNTEAFF TGTGCCAGCATGCGGACAGGGAACACTGAAGCTTTCTTT
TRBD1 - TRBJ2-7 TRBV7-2 CASLLPRGPSYEQYF TGTGCCAGCCTTCTCCCCAGGGGGCCCTCCTACGAGCAGTACTTC
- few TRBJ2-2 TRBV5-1 CASSLTGTFTGELFF TGCGCCAGCAGCTTAACCGGGACATTCACCGGGGAGCTGTTTTTT
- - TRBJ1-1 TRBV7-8 CASSKLPGQANTEAFF TGTGCCAGCAGCAAGTTACCGGGACAAGCGAACACTGAAGCTTTCTTT
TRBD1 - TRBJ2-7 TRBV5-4 CASSPGQGIHEQYF TGTGCCAGCAGCCCCGGACAGGGGATCCACGAGCAGTACTTC
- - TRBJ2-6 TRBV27 CASSLVASSGANVLTF TGTGCCAGCAGTTTGGTAGCCAGCTCTGGGGCCAACGTCCTGACTTTC
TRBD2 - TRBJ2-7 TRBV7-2 CASSLGLAGIEQYF TGTGCCAGCAGCTTAGGACTAGCGGGTATCGAGCAGTACTTC
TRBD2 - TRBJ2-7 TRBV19 CASSLGREPTYEQYF TGTGCCAGTAGCCTTGGGAGGGAACCTACCTACGAGCAGTACTTC
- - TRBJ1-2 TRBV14 CASSQATGYGYTF TGTGCCAGCAGCCAAGCGACAGGCTATGGCTACACCTTC
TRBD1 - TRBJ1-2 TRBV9 CASSDPKTGRNYGYTF TGTGCCAGCAGCGACCCAAAGACAGGGAGAAACTATGGCTACACCTTC
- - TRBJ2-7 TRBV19 CASSMGPHSYEQYF TGTGCCAGTAGTATGGGCCCACACTCCTACGAGCAGTACTTC
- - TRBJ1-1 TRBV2 CASSDDVRTEAFF TGTGCCAGCAGTGATGACGTGAGGACTGAAGCTTTCTTT
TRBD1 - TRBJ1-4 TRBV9 CASSAGTGSEKLFF TGTGCCAGCAGCGCCGGGACAGGGAGTGAAAAACTGTTTTTT
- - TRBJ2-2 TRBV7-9 CASSHAVPGELFF TGTGCCAGCAGCCACGCAGTTCCCGGGGAGCTGTTTTTT
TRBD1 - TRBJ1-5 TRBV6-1 CASSESGTDNQPQHF TGTGCCAGCAGTGAGTCCGGGACAGATAATCAGCCCCAGCATTTT
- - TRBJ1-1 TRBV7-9 CASSYGGGRMNTEAFF TGTGCCAGCAGTTACGGGGGGGGAAGGATGAACACTGAAGCTTTCTTT
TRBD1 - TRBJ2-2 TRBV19 CASSIEGQALNTGELFF TGTGCCAGTAGTATAGAAGGACAGGCCTTGAACACCGGGGAGCTGTTTTTT
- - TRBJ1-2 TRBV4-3 CASSQGGGSNYGYTF TGCGCCAGCAGCCAAGGTGGGGGGTCTAACTATGGCTACACCTTC
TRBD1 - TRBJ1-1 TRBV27 CASSFLRDRGEAFF TGTGCCAGCAGTTTCCTCCGGGACAGGGGTGAAGCTTTCTTT
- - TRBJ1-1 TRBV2 CASSESGNTEAFF TGTGCCAGCAGTGAATCAGGGAACACTGAAGCTTTCTTT
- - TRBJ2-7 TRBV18 CASSPLRGAYEQYF TGTGCCAGCTCACCACTCCGGGGAGCCTACGAGCAGTACTTC
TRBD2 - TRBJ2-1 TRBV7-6 CASSLIRPGGGDEQFF TGTGCCAGCAGCTTAATTAGACCGGGAGGAGGCGATGAGCAGTTCTTC
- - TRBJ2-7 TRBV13 CASSLGQGRAREQYF TGTGCCAGCAGCTTAGGCCAGGGTCGGGCGAGAGAGCAGTACTTC
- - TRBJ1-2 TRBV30 CAWSWDASGGGYTF TGTGCCTGGAGTTGGGACGCTTCGGGAGGTGGCTACACCTTC
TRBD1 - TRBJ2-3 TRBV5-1 CASSIGQGTDTQYF TGCGCCAGCAGCATAGGACAGGGCACAGATACGCAGTATTTT
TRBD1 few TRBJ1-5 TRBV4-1 CASSQDPGQEPNQPQHF TGCGCCAGCAGCCAAGACCCGGGACAGGAGCCTAATCAGCCCCAGCATTTT
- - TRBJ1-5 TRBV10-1 CASSDSGQPQHF TGCGCCAGCAGTGACTCGGGTCAGCCCCAGCATTTT
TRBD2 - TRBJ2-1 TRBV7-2 CASSSLLMGGSPYGEQFF TGTGCCAGCAGCAGTCTTTTAATGGGGGGGTCGCCGTATGGTGAGCAGTTCTTC
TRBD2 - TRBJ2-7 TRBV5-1 CASSLERGSGTYEQYF TGCGCCAGCAGCTTGGAGCGCGGAAGCGGGACCTACGAGCAGTACTTC
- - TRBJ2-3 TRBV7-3 CASSLRGGQGDTQYF TGTGCCAGCAGCTTAAGGGGGGGCCAGGGAGATACGCAGTATTTT
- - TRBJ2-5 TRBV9 CASSVGLAVRETQYF TGTGCCAGCAGCGTAGGTCTAGCTGTCCGAGAGACCCAGTACTTC